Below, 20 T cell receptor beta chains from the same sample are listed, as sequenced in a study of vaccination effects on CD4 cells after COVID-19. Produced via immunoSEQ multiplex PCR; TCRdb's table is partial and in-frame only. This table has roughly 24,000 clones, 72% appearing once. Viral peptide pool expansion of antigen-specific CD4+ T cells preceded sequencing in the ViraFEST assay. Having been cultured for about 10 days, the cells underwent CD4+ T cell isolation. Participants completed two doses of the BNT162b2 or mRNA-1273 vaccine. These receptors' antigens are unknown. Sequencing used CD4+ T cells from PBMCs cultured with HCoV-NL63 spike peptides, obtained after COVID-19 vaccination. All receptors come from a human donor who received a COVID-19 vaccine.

The CDR3 DNA sequence: TGCGCCAGCAGCCTTCCCTTGACAGGGACTAATGAAAAACTGTTTTTT. This codes for CASSLPLTGTNEKLFF. The gene calls are TRBV5-1 and TRBJ1-4; 7 bases map to TRBD1. With V trimmed by 4 bases and J by 2 bases, 8 bases remained unmatched. The CDR3 is 16 amino acids. Germline values: CDR1 SGHRS, CDR2 YFSETQ.

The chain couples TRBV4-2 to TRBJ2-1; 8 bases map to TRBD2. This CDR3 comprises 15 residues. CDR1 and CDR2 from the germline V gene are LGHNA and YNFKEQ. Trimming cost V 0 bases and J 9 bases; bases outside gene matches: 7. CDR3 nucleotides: TGTGCCAGCAGCCAAGACTCCGGGGGGGCAAGTGAGCAGTTCTTC. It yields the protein CASSQDSGGASEQFF.

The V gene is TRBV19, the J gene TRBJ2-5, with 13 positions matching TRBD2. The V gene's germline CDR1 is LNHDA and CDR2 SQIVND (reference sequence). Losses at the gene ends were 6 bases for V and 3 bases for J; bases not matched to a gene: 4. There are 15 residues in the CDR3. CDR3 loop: CASRGLAGIEETQYF. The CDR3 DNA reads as TGTGCCAGTAGGGGACTAGCGGGAATCGAAGAGACCCAGTACTTC.

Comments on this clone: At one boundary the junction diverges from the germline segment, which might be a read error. This CDR3 reads CASSLAGGGTEDFF. The CDR3 DNA follows: TGTGCCAGCAGCTTGGCTGGGGGTGGAACTGAAGATTTCTTT. The chain is built from TRBV5-6 and TRBJ1-1, with D perhaps TRBD1 (5 bases). The CDR3 has 14 amino acids. Germline lookup yields CDR1 SGHDT and CDR2 YYEEEE.

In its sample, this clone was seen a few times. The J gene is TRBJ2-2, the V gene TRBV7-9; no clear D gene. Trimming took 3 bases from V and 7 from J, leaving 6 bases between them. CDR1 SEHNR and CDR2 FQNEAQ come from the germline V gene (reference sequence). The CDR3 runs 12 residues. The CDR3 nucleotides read TGTGCCAGCAGCTTGCCGCTCGGGGAGCTGTTTTTT. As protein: CASSLPLGELFF.

The chain's CDR3 is CASYSIGQRRYLNTEAFF. CDR3 nucleotides: TGTGCCAGCTACTCCATAGGGCAGAGGAGATATCTGAACACTGAAGCTTTCTTT. The chain recombines TRBV18 with TRBJ1-1; D unresolved. The length of the CDR3 is 18 residues. The germline V and J ends were trimmed by 7 bases and 0 bases, with 24 bases remaining between them. Per germline, CDR1 KGHSH and CDR2 LQKENI.

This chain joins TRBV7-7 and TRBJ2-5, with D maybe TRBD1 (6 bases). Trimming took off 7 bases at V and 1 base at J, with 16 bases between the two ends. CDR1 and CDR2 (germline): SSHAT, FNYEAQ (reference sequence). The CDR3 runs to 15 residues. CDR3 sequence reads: CASTTGRTAQETQYF. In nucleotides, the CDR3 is TGTGCCAGCACAACGGGAAGGACAGCCCAAGAGACCCAGTACTTC.

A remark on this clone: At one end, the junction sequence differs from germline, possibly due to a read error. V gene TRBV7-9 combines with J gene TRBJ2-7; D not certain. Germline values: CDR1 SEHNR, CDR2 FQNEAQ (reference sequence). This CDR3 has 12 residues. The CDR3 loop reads CASSITGYESFF. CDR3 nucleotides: TGTGCCAGCAGTATCACGGGTTACGAGTCGTTCTTC. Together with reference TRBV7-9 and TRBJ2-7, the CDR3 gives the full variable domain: DTGVSQNPRHKITKRGQNVTFRCDPISEHNRLYWYRQTLGQGPEFLTYFQNEAQLEKSRLLSDRFSAERPKGSFSTLEIQRTEQGDSAMYLCASSITGYESFFGPGTRLTVT.

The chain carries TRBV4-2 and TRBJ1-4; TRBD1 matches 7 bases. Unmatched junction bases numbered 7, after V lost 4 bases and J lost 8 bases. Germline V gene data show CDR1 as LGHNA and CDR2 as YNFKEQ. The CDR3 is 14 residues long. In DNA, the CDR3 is TGTGCCAGCAGCCTAGACAGGGTGGGGGAAAAACTGTTTTTT. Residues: CASSLDRVGEKLFF.

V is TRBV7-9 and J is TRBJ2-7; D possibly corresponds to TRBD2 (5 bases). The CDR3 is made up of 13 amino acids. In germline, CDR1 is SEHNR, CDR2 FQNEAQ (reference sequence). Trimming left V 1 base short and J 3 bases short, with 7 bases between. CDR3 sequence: CASSLEDFYEQYF. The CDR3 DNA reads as TGTGCCAGCAGCTTAGAGGACTTCTACGAGCAGTACTTC.

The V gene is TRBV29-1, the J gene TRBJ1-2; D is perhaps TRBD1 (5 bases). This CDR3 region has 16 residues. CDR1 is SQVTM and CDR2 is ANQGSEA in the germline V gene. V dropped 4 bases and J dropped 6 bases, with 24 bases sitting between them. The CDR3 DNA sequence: TGCAGCGTTGTCAATCCCGGGACCGCAATAAATCATGGCTACACCTTC. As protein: CSVVNPGTAINHGYTF.

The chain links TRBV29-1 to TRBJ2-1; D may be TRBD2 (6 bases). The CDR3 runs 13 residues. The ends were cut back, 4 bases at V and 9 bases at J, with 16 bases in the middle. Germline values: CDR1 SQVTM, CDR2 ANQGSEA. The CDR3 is CSVAGLTGVEQFF. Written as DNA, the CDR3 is TGCAGCGTTGCGGGACTTACCGGGGTTGAGCAGTTCTTC.

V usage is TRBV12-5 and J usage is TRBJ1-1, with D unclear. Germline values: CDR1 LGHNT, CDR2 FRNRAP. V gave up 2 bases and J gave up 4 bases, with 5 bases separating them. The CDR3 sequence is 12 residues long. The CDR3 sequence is CASGLMGTEAFF. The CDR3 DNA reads TGTGCTAGTGGTTTGATGGGCACTGAAGCTTTCTTT.

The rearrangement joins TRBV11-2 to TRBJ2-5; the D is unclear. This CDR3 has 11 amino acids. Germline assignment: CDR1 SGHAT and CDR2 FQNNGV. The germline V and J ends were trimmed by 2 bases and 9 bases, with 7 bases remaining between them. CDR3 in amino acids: CASSLSVAQYF. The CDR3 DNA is TGTGCCAGCAGCTTATCAGTAGCCCAGTACTTC.

CDR3 in DNA: TGTGCCACCAGCCAAGGGACCATTTCCGGGGAGCTGTTTTTT. Translation: CATSQGTISGELFF. The chain recombines TRBV24-1 with TRBJ2-2; either TRBD1 or TRBD2 may supply D (5 bases each). The V and J ends lost 7 bases and 6 bases respectively, with 14 bases between them. The CDR3 loop spans 14 amino acids. Germline lookup yields CDR1 KGHDR and CDR2 SFDVKD.

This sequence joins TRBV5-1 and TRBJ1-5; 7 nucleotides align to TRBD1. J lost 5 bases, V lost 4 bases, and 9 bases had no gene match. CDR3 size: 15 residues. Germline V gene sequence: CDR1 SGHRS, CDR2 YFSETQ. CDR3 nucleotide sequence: TGCGCCAGCAGCCGGGGACAGATTCAGGATCAGCCCCAGCATTTT. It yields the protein CASSRGQIQDQPQHF.

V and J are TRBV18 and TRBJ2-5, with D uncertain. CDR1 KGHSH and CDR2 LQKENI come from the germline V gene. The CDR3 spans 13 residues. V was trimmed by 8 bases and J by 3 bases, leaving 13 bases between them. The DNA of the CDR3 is TGTGCCAGCATTCGGGCGAGAGAAGAGACCCAGTACTTC. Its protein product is CASIRAREETQYF.

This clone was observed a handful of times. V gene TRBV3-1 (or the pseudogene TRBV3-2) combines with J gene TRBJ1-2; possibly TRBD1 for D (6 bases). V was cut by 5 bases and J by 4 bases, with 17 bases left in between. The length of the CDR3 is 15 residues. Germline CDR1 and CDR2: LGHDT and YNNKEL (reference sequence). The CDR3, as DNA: TGTGCCAGCAGCACCTTTAGGACAGCCTCCTATGGCTACACCTTC. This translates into CASSTFRTASYGYTF.

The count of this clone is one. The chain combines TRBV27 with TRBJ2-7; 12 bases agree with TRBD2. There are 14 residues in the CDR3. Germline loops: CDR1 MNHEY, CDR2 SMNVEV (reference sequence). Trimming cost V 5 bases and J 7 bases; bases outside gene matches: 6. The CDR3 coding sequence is TGTGCCAGCAGTAACCCGGGACTAGCGGGTGAGCAGTACTTC. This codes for CASSNPGLAGEQYF.

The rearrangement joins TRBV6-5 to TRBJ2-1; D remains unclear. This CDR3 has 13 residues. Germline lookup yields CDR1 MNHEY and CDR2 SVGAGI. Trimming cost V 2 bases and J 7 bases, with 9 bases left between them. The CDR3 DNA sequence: TGTGCCAGCAGTTACCGGGCCAAAAATGAGCAGTTCTTC. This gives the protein CASSYRAKNEQFF.